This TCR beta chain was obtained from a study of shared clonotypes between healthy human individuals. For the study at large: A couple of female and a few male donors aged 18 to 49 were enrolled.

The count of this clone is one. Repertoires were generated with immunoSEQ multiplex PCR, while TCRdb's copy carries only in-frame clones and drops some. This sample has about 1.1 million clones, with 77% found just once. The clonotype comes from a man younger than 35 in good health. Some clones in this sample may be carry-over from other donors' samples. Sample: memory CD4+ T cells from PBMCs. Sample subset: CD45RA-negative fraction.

The CDR3 loop reads CASSLLGGDTDTQYF. The CDR3 DNA sequence: TGCGCCAGCAGCTTATTGGGCGGGGACACAGATACGCAGTATTTT. The genes are TRBV5-1 and TRBJ2-3, with D possibly TRBD2 on 6 matching bases. Germline V gene sequence: CDR1 SGHRS, CDR2 YFSETQ. The CDR3 spans 15 residues. The V end was cut by 2 bases, the J end by 2 bases, with 12 bases between.